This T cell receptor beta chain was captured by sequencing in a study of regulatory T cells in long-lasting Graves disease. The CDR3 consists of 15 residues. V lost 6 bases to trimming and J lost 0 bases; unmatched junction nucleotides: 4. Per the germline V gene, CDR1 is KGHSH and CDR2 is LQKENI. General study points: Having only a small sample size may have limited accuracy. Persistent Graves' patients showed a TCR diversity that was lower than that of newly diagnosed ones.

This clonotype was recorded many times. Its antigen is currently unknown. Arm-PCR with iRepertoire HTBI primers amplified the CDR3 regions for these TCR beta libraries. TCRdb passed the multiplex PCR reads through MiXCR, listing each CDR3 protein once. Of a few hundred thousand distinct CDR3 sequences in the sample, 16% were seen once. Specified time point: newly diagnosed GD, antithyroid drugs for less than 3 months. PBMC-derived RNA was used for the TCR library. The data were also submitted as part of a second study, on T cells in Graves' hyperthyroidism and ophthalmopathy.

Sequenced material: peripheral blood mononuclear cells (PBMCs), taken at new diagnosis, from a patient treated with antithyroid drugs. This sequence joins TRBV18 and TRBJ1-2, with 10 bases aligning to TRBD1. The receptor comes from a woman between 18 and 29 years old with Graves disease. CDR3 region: CASSPGQGANYGYTF. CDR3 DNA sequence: TGTGCCAGCTCGCCCGGACAGGGGGCTAACTATGGCTACACCTTC.